Included here is one T cell receptor beta chain sequence, with context. As yet, its antigen is unknown. Per germline, CDR1 SQVTM and CDR2 ANQGSEA. The V gene lost 4 bases and the J gene lost 2 bases, with 12 bases spanning the gap. This CDR3 region has 14 residues. The investigators reverse transcribed all of the isolated RNA, so they sequenced expressed TCRB transcripts. Method: immunoSEQ multiplex PCR; TCRdb's copy keeps in-frame clones and lacks some. Of about 160,000 clones in the sample, around 8.3% were seen once. The record originates from a study of beta chain features in type 1 diabetes. Study conclusions and caveats: Across all four CD4+ subsets, people with type 1 diabetes showed modestly shorter TCRB CDR3s. For type 1 diabetes patients, VDJ junctions showed fewer insertions and more deletions.

This chain joins TRBV29-1 and TRBJ1-5; no firm D call. Sequencing used central memory CD4+ T cells from blood. The receptor comes from a woman aged 18-30 years with type 1 diabetes. The CDR3 DNA sequence: TGCAGCGTTGCAGATCCTTCCGGCAATCAGCCCCAGCATTTT. It is translated as CSVADPSGNQPQHF.